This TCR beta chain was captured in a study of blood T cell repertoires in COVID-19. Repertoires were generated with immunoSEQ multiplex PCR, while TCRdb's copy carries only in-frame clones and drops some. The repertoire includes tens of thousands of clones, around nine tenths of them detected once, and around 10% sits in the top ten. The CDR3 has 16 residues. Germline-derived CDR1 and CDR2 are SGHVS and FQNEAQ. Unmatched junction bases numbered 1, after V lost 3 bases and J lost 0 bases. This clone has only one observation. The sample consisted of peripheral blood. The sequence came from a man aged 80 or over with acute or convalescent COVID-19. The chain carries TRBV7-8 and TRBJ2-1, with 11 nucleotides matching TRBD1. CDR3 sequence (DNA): TGTGCCAGCAGCTTGGGGACAGGGGGCTCCTACAATGAGCAGTTCTTC. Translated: CASSLGTGGSYNEQFF.